The present TCR beta chain was sequenced within a study of blood T cells in healthy people across ages. Study results and limitations: There were more naive CD4+ cells and higher diversity in long-lived donors than in aged donors.

A second PCR, run for roughly 6 to 11 cycles, used a sample-barcoded 5' primer plus a J-beta primer mix. A template-switch adaptor with 12 random nucleotides tagged each cDNA molecule. TCRdb fed the 5' RACE reads into MiXCR, producing one record per CDR3 protein. The sample has 1.5 million to 2 million distinct CDR3 sequences, around 50% seen once. Germline V gene sequence: CDR1 SGHTA, CDR2 FQGNSA. The length of the CDR3 is 14 residues. Trimming stripped 4 bases from V and 9 bases from J, with 16 bases between. With regard to this clonotype: What it binds is not known.

Material for sequencing was blood. The clonotype originates from a woman aged 40 to 50 in good health. The chain couples TRBV7-2 to TRBJ2-1; the D is unclear. The CDR3 loop is CASSSHIGISEQFF. The DNA for the CDR3 is TGTGCCAGCAGCTCCCACATCGGTATCAGTGAGCAGTTCTTC.